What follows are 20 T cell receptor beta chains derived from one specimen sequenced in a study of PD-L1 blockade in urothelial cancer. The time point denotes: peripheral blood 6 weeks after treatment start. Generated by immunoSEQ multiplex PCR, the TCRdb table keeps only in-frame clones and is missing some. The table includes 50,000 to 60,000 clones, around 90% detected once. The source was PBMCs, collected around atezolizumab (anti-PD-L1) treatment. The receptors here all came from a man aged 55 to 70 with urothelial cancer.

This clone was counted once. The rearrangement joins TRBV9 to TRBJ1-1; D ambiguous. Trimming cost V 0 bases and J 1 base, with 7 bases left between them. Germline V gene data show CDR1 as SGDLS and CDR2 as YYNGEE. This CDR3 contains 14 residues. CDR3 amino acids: CASSVEESNTEAFF. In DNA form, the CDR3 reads TGTGCCAGCAGCGTAGAGGAGTCGAACACTGAAGCTTTCTTT.

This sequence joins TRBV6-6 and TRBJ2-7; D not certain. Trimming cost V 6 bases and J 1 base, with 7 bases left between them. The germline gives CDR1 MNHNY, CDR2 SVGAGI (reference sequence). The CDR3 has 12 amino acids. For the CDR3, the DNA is TGTGCCAGCAGCCCCCGTTCCTACGAGCAGTACTTC. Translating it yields CASSPRSYEQYF.

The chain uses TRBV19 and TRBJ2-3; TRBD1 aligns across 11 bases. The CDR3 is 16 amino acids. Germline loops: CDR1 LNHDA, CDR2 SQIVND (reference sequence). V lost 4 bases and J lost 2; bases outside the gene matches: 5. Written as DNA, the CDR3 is TGTGCCAGTAGTAACAGGGACAGGGGGAACACAGATACGCAGTATTTT. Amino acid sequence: CASSNRDRGNTDTQYF.

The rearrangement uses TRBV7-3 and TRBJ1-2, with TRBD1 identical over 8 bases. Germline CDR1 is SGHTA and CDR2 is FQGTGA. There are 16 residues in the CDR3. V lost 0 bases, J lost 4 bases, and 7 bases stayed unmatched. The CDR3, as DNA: TGTGCCAGCAGCTTAACCCCGGTGGGACAGGTCTATGGCTACACCTTC. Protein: CASSLTPVGQVYGYTF.

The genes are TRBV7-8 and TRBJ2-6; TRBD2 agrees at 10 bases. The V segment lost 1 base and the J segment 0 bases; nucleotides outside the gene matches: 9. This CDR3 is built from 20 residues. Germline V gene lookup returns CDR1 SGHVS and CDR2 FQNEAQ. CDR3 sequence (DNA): TGTGCCAGCAGCTTAGGGGGGCTAGCGGGGGCCTCCTCTGGGGCCAACGTCCTGACTTTC. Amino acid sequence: CASSLGGLAGASSGANVLTF. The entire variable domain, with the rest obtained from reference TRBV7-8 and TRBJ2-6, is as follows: GAGVSQSPRYKVAKRGQDVALRCDPISGHVSLFWYQQALGQGPEFLTYFQNEAQLDKSGLPSDRFFAERPEGSVSTLKIQRTQQEDSAVYLCASSLGGLAGASSGANVLTFGAGSRLTVL.

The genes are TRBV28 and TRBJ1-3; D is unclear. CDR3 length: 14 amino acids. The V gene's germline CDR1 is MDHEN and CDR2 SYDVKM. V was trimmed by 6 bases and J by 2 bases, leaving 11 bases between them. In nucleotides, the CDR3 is TGTGCCAGCAGCCTGGGCGGGGCTGGAAACACCATATATTTT. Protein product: CASSLGGAGNTIYF.

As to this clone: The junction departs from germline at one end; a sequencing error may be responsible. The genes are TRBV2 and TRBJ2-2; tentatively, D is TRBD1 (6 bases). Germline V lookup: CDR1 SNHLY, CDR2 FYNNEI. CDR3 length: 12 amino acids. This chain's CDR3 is CASGSRQATGYF. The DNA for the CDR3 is TGTGCCAGCGGGAGTAGACAGGCGACGGGGTATTTT.

Here the CDR3 reads CASSSDRGALEKLFF. The CDR3 DNA sequence: TGCGCCAGCAGCTCAGACAGGGGGGCTCTGGAAAAACTGTTTTTT. V gene TRBV5-1 combines with J gene TRBJ1-4, with TRBD1 matching 9 bases. This CDR3 is built from 15 residues. Germline V gene data show CDR1 as SGHRS and CDR2 as YFSETQ. The ends lost 3 bases at V and 8 bases at J; junction bases unmatched: 8.

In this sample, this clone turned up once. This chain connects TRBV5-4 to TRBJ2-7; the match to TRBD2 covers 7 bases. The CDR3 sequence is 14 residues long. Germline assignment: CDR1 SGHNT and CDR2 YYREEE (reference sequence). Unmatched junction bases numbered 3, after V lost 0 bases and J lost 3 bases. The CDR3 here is CASSLASGGYEQYF. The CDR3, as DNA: TGTGCCAGCAGCTTGGCCTCGGGGGGCTACGAGCAGTACTTC.

CDR3 DNA: TGTGCCAGCAACATGAACACTGAAGCTTTCTTT. This translates into CASNMNTEAFF. The chain has TRBV6-6 and TRBJ1-1, with D uncertain. The length of the CDR3 is 11 residues. The germline CDR1 and CDR2 sequences are MNHNY and SVGAGI (reference sequence). The V and J ends lost 7 bases and 0 bases respectively, with 3 bases between them.

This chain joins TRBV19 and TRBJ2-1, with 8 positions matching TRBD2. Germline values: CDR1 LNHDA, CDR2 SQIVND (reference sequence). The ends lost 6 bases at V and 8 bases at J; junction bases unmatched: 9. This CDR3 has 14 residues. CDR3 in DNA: TGTGCCAGTAGGATGGGACTAGAGCGCCATGAGCAGTTCTTC. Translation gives CASRMGLERHEQFF.

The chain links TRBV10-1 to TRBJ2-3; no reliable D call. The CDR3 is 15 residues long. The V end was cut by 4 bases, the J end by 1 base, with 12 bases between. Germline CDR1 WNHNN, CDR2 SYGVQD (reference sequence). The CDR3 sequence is CASSVNNLGTDTQYF. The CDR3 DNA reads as TGCGCCAGCAGTGTCAATAATCTAGGCACAGATACGCAGTATTTT.

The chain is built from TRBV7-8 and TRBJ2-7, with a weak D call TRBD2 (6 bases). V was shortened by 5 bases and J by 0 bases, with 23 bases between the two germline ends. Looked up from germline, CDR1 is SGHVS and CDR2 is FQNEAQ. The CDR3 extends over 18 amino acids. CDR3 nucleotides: TGTGCCAGCAGCCCCCTTTCCCTAGCAGTCGGGAGCTCCTACGAGCAGTACTTC. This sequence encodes CASSPLSLAVGSSYEQYF.

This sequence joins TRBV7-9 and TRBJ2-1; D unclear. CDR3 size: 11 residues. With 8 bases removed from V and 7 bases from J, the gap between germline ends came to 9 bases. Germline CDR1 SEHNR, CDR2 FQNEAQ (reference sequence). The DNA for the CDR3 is TGTGCCAGCGCTGGGCTAAATGAGCAGTTCTTC. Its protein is CASAGLNEQFF.

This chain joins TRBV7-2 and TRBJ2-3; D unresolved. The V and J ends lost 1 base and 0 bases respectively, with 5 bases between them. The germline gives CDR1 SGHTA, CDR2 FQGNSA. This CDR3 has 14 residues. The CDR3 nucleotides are TGTGCCAGCAGCTTAGACGGGAGCACAGATACGCAGTATTTT. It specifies CASSLDGSTDTQYF.

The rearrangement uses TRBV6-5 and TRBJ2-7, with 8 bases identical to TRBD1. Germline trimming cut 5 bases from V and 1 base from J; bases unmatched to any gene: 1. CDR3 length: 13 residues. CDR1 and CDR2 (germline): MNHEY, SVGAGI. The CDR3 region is CASSQGASYEQYF. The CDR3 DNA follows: TGTGCCAGCAGTCAGGGGGCATCCTACGAGCAGTACTTC.

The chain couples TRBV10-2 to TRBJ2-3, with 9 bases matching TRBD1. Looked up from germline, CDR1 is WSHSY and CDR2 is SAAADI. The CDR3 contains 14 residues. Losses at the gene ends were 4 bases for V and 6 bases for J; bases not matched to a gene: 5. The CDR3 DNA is TGCGCCAGCAGTGGACAGGGGGGGAGGGATACGCAGTATTTT. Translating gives CASSGQGGRDTQYF.

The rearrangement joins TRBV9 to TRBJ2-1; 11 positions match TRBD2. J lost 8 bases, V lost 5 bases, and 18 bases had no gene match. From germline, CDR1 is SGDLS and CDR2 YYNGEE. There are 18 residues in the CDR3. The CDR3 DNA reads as TGTGCCAGCAGTGGGAGGAGGACTAGCGGGTTGGGGGGGGATGAGCAGTTCTTC. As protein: CASSGRRTSGLGGDEQFF.

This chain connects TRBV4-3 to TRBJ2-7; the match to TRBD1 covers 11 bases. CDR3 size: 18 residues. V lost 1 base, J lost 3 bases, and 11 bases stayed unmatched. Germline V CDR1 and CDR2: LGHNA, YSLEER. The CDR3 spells CASSQGLRGTGGYYEQYF. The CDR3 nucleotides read TGCGCCAGCAGCCAAGGACTTAGAGGGACAGGGGGGTACTACGAGCAGTACTTC.

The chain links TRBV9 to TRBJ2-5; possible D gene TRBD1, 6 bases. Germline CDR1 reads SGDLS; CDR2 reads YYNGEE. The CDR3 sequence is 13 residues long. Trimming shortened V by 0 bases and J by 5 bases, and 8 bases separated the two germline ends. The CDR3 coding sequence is TGTGCCAGCAGCGTAGGGGGGCTGGAGACCCAGTACTTC. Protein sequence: CASSVGGLETQYF.